These 27 T cell receptor beta chains were sequenced from one sample in a study of response to subunit inactivated influenza vaccine. MiXCR, run by TCRdb on the RT-PCR reads, gives a single entry per CDR3 protein. The data show roughly 460,000 distinct CDR3 sequences, with over 9.5% seen just once and around 12% held by the top ten. The sample in question was PBMCs from blood, obtained more than 35 days after vaccination. Receptors originate from a man over 45 who received an inactivated influenza vaccine.

The chain uses TRBV5-6 and TRBJ1-5; D is possibly TRBD1 (6 bases). The CDR3 totals 16 residues. Per germline, CDR1 SGHDT and CDR2 YYEEEE. V was cut by 4 bases and J by 0 bases, with 14 bases left in between. CDR3 nucleotides: TGTGCCAGCAGCCCCGGACAGATATTTAGCAATCAGCCCCAGCATTTT. Amino acids: CASSPGQIFSNQPQHF.

This clonotype has ten or more counts. The chain links TRBV6-5 to TRBJ1-4, with a tentative D call TRBD1 (5 bases). CDR3 length equals 14 residues. Germline V gives CDR1 MNHEY, CDR2 SVGAGI. V was trimmed by 2 bases and J by 8 bases, leaving 12 bases between them. CDR3 sequence: CASSYQGEGEKLFF. CDR3 DNA sequence: TGTGCCAGCAGTTACCAAGGGGAAGGGGAAAAACTGTTTTTT.

V and J are TRBV15 and TRBJ2-7; the D gene is possibly TRBD1 (6 bases). V was trimmed by 1 base and J by 5 bases, leaving 12 bases between them. Germline assignment: CDR1 LNHNV and CDR2 YYDKDF (reference sequence). CDR3 length: 14 residues. CDR3 sequence: CATSRVQGPHEQYF. The DNA of the CDR3 is TGTGCCACCAGCAGAGTACAGGGTCCCCACGAGCAGTACTTC.

This clonotype was observed at least ten times. V gene TRBV12-3 or TRBV12-4 combines with J gene TRBJ1-5; 10 nucleotides match TRBD1. The CDR3 covers 15 residues. Trimming cost V 7 bases and J 6 bases; bases outside gene matches: 9. The CDR3: CASTLGQGEAQPQHF. CDR3 nucleotides: TGTGCCAGCACCCTTGGACAGGGGGAGGCTCAGCCCCAGCATTTT.

The chain is built from TRBV7-9 and TRBJ2-2; D is perhaps TRBD1 (6 bases). Germline values: CDR1 SEHNR, CDR2 FQNEAQ (reference sequence). The V gene lost 0 bases and the J gene lost 7 bases, with 15 bases spanning the gap. The CDR3 runs to 16 residues. CDR3 bases: TGTGCCAGCAGCTTAGCTACCCACAGGGCGATCGGGGAGCTGTTTTTT. Translation: CASSLATHRAIGELFF.

This clonotype has ten or more counts. J is TRBJ1-4 and V is TRBV6-5; tentative D call: TRBD1 (6 bases). CDR3 length equals 15 residues. Germline V lookup: CDR1 MNHEY, CDR2 SVGAGI. Trimming pared 0 bases from V and 9 bases from J, leaving 14 bases between. The CDR3 bases are TGTGCCAGCAGTTACTCGACAGGCCAGGTTCAAAAACTGTTTTTT. This translates into CASSYSTGQVQKLFF.

This clonotype was observed a few times. This chain connects TRBV10-3 to TRBJ2-5; 8 bases are a match to TRBD2. This CDR3 has 15 amino acids. Per the germline V gene, CDR1 is ENHRY and CDR2 is SYGVKD. Unmatched junction bases numbered 6, after V lost 3 bases and J lost 3 bases. The CDR3 here is CAISDSGLGKETQYF. The CDR3 DNA follows: TGTGCCATCAGTGACTCGGGACTAGGAAAAGAGACCCAGTACTTC.

This clonotype was seen only a few times. The J gene is TRBJ2-5, the V gene TRBV5-1; D tentatively fits TRBD1 or TRBD2 (5 bases each). CDR3 length: 12 amino acids. Looked up from germline, CDR1 is SGHRS and CDR2 is YFSETQ. The V end was cut by 4 bases, the J end by 7 bases, with 11 bases between. CDR3 residues: CASSGGSGTQYF. For the CDR3, the DNA is TGCGCCAGCAGCGGGGGTTCTGGGACCCAGTACTTC.

This clonotype showed up just a few times. Here the CDR3 reads CASSFPGQTFLHF. For the CDR3, the DNA is TGTGCCAGCAGCTTCCCAGGACAGACTTTTCTCCACTTT. This sequence joins TRBV5-6 and TRBJ1-6, with TRBD1 as a possible D gene (6 bases). The V gene lost 2 bases and the J gene lost 16 bases, with 16 bases spanning the gap. The CDR3 spans 13 residues. Germline loops: CDR1 SGHDT, CDR2 YYEEEE.

This clonotype has a handful of counts. The J gene is TRBJ2-5, the V gene TRBV10-3; 10 bases are shared with TRBD2. V lost 0 bases and J lost 2; bases outside the gene matches: 6. This CDR3 contains 17 residues. From germline, CDR1 is ENHRY and CDR2 SYGVKD. The CDR3, as DNA: TGTGCCATCAGTGAGTCCGGTAGCGGGAGGTATCAAGAGACCCAGTACTTC. Its protein is CAISESGSGRYQETQYF.

A few counts support this clonotype. CDR3 residues: CASSLGASGGTDTQYF. The CDR3 DNA reads TGTGCCAGCAGCTTAGGAGCTAGCGGGGGCACAGATACGCAGTATTTT. The chain has TRBV7-2 and TRBJ2-3; 9 positions agree with TRBD2. The CDR3 spans 16 residues. CDR1 is SGHTA, CDR2 FQGNSA, per germline. Losses at the gene ends were 1 base for V and 1 base for J; bases not matched to a gene: 3.

In its sample, this clonotype was seen a few times. V and J are TRBV9 and TRBJ1-4; D uncertain. Trimming removed 0 bases from V and 5 bases from J, with 14 bases in between. The germline CDR1 and CDR2 sequences are SGDLS and YYNGEE. The CDR3 is 16 residues long. CDR3 bases: TGTGCCAGCAGCGTAGGGCCGATACGGGAGAATGAAAAACTGTTTTTT. Translating gives CASSVGPIRENEKLFF. Full variable domain (outside the CDR3, taken from reference TRBV9 and TRBJ1-4): DSGVTQTPKHLITATGQRVTLRCSPRSGDLSVYWYQQSLDQGLQFLIQYYNGEERAKGNILERFSAQQFPDLHSELNLSSLELGDSALYFCASSVGPIRENEKLFFGSGTQLSVL.

This clonotype was observed many times. The chain has TRBV6-1 and TRBJ2-7, with TRBD2 matching over 8 bases. After removal of 6 bases from V and 5 bases from J, the junction contained 9 bases not matched to a gene. CDR1 and CDR2 from the germline V gene are MNHNS and SASEGT. The CDR3 loop spans 14 amino acids. In DNA, the CDR3 is TGTGCCAGCAGCCCGCGGGGGGCCTTCGACGAGCAGTACTTC. This sequence encodes CASSPRGAFDEQYF.

This chain uses TRBV28 with TRBJ2-7; 10 bases align to TRBD1. V shed 4 bases, J shed 4 bases, and the junction held 19 bases outside the gene matches. CDR3 size: 19 residues. The V gene's germline CDR1 is MDHEN and CDR2 SYDVKM. CDR3 in amino acids: CASSSTTRLGTGERYEQYF. In nucleotides, the CDR3 is TGTGCCAGCAGTTCAACAACCCGCCTCGGGACAGGGGAGAGATACGAGCAGTACTTC.

This rearrangement joins TRBV29-1 to TRBJ2-7; D is ambiguous. This CDR3 contains 12 residues. Trimming cost V 2 bases and J 6 bases, with 11 bases left between them. The germline V gene has CDR1 SQVTM and CDR2 ANQGSEA. CDR3 residues: CSVETQGREQYF. The DNA of the CDR3 is TGCAGCGTTGAAACCCAAGGGCGCGAGCAGTACTTC.

J is TRBJ2-7 and V is TRBV6-1, with TRBD1 identical over 11 bases. V was clipped by 6 bases and J by 7 bases; unmatched bases: 5. CDR3 length equals 13 residues. The V gene's germline CDR1 is MNHNS and CDR2 SASEGT. CDR3 sequence reads: CASRPGQGGEQYF. DNA of the CDR3: TGTGCCAGCAGACCGGGACAGGGGGGTGAGCAGTACTTC.

The rearrangement joins TRBV6-2 or TRBV6-3 to TRBJ2-1, with 8 bases that match TRBD2. V lost 2 bases to trimming and J lost 8 bases; unmatched junction nucleotides: 8. Germline V CDR1 and CDR2: MNHEY, SVGEGT. The CDR3 loop spans 15 amino acids. CDR3 sequence (DNA): TGTGCCAGCAGTTACCGACGGGAGGGCCGCGATGAGCAGTTCTTC. Amino acid sequence: CASSYRREGRDEQFF.

The chain carries TRBV20-1 and TRBJ2-1, with 8 bases aligning to TRBD1. This CDR3 is built from 12 residues. In germline, CDR1 is DFQATT, CDR2 SNEGSKA (reference sequence). Germline trimming cut 6 bases from V and 4 bases from J; bases unmatched to any gene: 2. The CDR3: CSARGLYNEQFF. As DNA, the CDR3 is TGCAGTGCCAGGGGGCTATACAATGAGCAGTTCTTC.

This clonotype was found many times. V usage is TRBV28 and J usage is TRBJ2-7; D call uncertain. V was clipped by 6 bases and J by 0 bases, with 6 bases between them. Germline-derived CDR1 and CDR2 are MDHEN and SYDVKM. The CDR3 length is 12 residues. Here the CDR3 reads CASSPLSYEQYF. The DNA of the CDR3 is TGTGCCAGCAGCCCCCTCTCCTACGAGCAGTACTTC.

At least ten counts were recorded for this clonotype. This rearrangement joins TRBV5-5 to TRBJ2-1; D possibly corresponds to TRBD1 (6 bases). The CDR3 totals 15 residues. The ends were cut back, 4 bases at V and 2 bases at J, with 13 bases in the middle. Germline CDR1 SGHKS, CDR2 YYEKEE (reference sequence). For the CDR3, the DNA is TGTGCCAGCAGCCCGTCCGGGACAACCTACAATGAGCAGTTCTTC. As protein: CASSPSGTTYNEQFF.

The chain uses TRBV9 and TRBJ2-6; the match to TRBD2 covers 11 bases. Germline V gene sequence: CDR1 SGDLS, CDR2 YYNGEE. V was pared by 4 bases and J by 5 bases, with 8 bases of the junction left unmatched. This CDR3 has 17 residues. CDR3 coding DNA: TGTGCCAGCAGCCAACTAGCGGGAGTCGGCTGGGCCAACGTCCTGACTTTC. This gives the protein CASSQLAGVGWANVLTF.

V and J are TRBV28 and TRBJ1-2; TRBD1 might be the D (6 bases). The length of the CDR3 is 14 residues. CDR1 is MDHEN, CDR2 SYDVKM, per germline. The V end lost 3 bases, the J end lost 3 bases, and 11 bases lay between the germline ends. CDR3 DNA sequence: TGTGCCAGCAGTTTGGACAGCCGAGACTATGGCTACACCTTC. Translating gives CASSLDSRDYGYTF.

The chain couples TRBV28 to TRBJ2-2; D is undetermined. V lost 3 bases to trimming and J lost 7 bases, with 15 bases between them. Germline CDR1 and CDR2: MDHEN and SYDVKM. The CDR3 runs to 15 residues. Here the CDR3 reads CASSFDGRFGGELFF. CDR3 coding DNA: TGTGCCAGCAGTTTCGATGGCCGGTTCGGCGGGGAGCTGTTTTTT. Variable domain in full (rest from reference TRBV28 and TRBJ2-2): DVKVTQSSRYLVKRTGEKVFLECVQDMDHENMFWYRQDPGLGLRLIYFSYDVKMKEKGDIPEGYSVSREKKERFSLILESASTNQTSMYLCASSFDGRFGGELFFGEGSRLTVL.

This clonotype has ten or more counts. The CDR3 nucleotides are TGTGCCAGCAGTTTAAAGCGGGTACTGCCGGACGAGCAGTACTTC. Encoded protein: CASSLKRVLPDEQYF. The chain carries TRBV28 and TRBJ2-7; D might be TRBD2 (6 bases). Trimming took 2 bases from V and 5 from J, leaving 16 bases between them. In germline, CDR1 is MDHEN, CDR2 SYDVKM. This CDR3 comprises 15 residues.

This clonotype was recorded a few times. The chain has TRBV12-3 or TRBV12-4 and TRBJ1-6; D is perhaps TRBD1 (5 bases). V was clipped by 3 bases and J by 10 bases, with 16 bases between them. The CDR3 runs to 15 residues. CDR3 DNA sequence: TGTGCCAGCAGTTTGGGGGGTACCGAGAGATCACCCCTCCACTTT. It yields the protein CASSLGGTERSPLHF.

This clonotype was counted only a few times. The chain is built from TRBV5-1 and TRBJ2-7; TRBD2 matches 11 bases. Per germline, CDR1 SGHRS and CDR2 YFSETQ. CDR3 length: 20 residues. The V and J ends lost 4 bases and 5 bases, in that order; junction bases with no gene match: 23. The chain's CDR3 is CASSLSLTSGTWPPGDEQYF. The CDR3 nucleotides are TGCGCCAGCAGCCTAAGTCTGACTAGCGGGACTTGGCCCCCTGGGGACGAGCAGTACTTC.

This clonotype has only a few counts. The chain links TRBV5-5 to TRBJ2-3; D not certain. The CDR3 is 14 residues long. V lost 2 bases to trimming and J lost 1 base, with 8 bases between them. From germline, CDR1 is SGHKS and CDR2 YYEKEE (reference sequence). CDR3 in amino acids: CASSLFAGTDTQYF. CDR3 DNA: TGTGCCAGCAGCTTATTTGCGGGCACAGATACGCAGTATTTT.